One and the same sample provided the 8 T cell receptor beta chains below, sequenced in a study of blood T cell repertoires in COVID-19. Using immunoSEQ multiplex PCR, the repertoire was profiled, and TCRdb retains in-frame clones only, with some absent. The profile shows roughly 60,000 clones, approximately 84% of them singletons. The sequencing sample was made of peripheral blood. The receptor source for this set is a human donor in a cohort sampled during active COVID-19.

The rearrangement links TRBV6-2 or TRBV6-3 to TRBJ1-1, with unresolved D. This CDR3 has 12 amino acids. CDR1 and CDR2 from the germline V gene are MNHEY and SVGEGT. Deletions cut 0 bases from V and 12 bases from J, with 11 bases between. CDR3 residues: CASSYSREATFF. In DNA, the CDR3 is TGTGCCAGCAGTTACTCAAGGGAGGCGACTTTCTTT.

Turning to this clone: An end of the junction differs from the germline gene, which may be a read error. CDR3 amino acids: CASRLGAGSSYNEQFF. The DNA for the CDR3 is TGTGCCAGCCGCTTGGGTGCGGGTAGCTCCTACAATGAGCAGTTCTTC. The chain carries TRBV5-6 and TRBJ2-1; perhaps TRBD2 as D (5 bases). This CDR3 spans 16 amino acids. Germline assignment: CDR1 SGHDT and CDR2 YYEEEE.

The rearrangement uses TRBV7-6 and TRBJ2-5; a weak D match, TRBD2 (5 bases). CDR1 and CDR2 (germline): SGHVS, FNYEAQ. Trimming left V 4 bases short and J 1 base short, with 7 bases between. This CDR3 is 13 amino acids long. The CDR3 region is CASSSGVQETQYF. The DNA of the CDR3 is TGTGCCAGCAGCTCCGGGGTCCAAGAGACCCAGTACTTC.

V usage is TRBV9 and J usage is TRBJ2-2; tentatively, D is TRBD1 (7 bases). V shed 2 bases and J shed 6 bases, with 17 bases lying between them. The CDR3 length is 16 residues. Per the germline V gene, CDR1 is SGDLS and CDR2 is YYNGEE. The CDR3 reads CASSVEQDREAGELFF. DNA for the CDR3: TGTGCCAGCAGCGTTGAACAAGACAGGGAGGCCGGGGAGCTGTTTTTT.

There are many counts of this clone. The CDR3 DNA reads as TGTGCCAGCAGTTTAGTGCAGGGGGCTGGTACGCAGTATTTT. Protein product: CASSLVQGAGTQYF. V is TRBV27 and J is TRBJ2-3; 8 nucleotides match TRBD1. The germline gives CDR1 MNHEY, CDR2 SMNVEV (reference sequence). Trimming took 2 bases from V and 8 from J; bases not matched to a gene: 6. The CDR3 totals 14 residues.

This clone was observed a few times. The rearrangement uses TRBV7-9 and TRBJ1-3; TRBD1 is a possible D gene (6 bases). Trimming shortened V by 3 bases and J by 3 bases, and 12 bases separated the two germline ends. The CDR3 runs 15 residues. From germline, CDR1 is SEHNR and CDR2 FQNEAQ (reference sequence). The CDR3 nucleotides read TGTGCCAGCAGCTTCACAGAGGACAGTGGAAACACCATATATTTT. It is translated as CASSFTEDSGNTIYF.

V and J are TRBV4-2 and TRBJ2-7; possible D gene TRBD2, 6 bases. Germline CDR1 and CDR2: LGHNA and YNFKEQ. The V and J ends lost 1 base and 4 bases respectively, with 14 bases between them. The CDR3 covers 15 residues. The CDR3 DNA reads as TGTGCCAGCAGCCAAGGGGGGGTGGGTGAATACGAGCAGTACTTC. Its protein is CASSQGGVGEYEQYF.

The rearrangement links TRBV6-5 to TRBJ2-7; 11 bases align to TRBD2. Germline-derived CDR1 and CDR2 are MNHEY and SVGAGI. The CDR3 sequence is 14 residues long. This CDR3 is CVAGSGRAAYEQYF. CDR3 in DNA: TGTGTCGCTGGTAGCGGGAGGGCCGCCTACGAGCAGTACTTC.